This T cell receptor (beta chain) was captured in a study of T cell responses to AZD1222 COVID-19 vaccine (dated by TCRdb to about 2021). As for the study more broadly: TCR sequencing covered some 250 trial participants: 207 given two doses of AZD1222 and 26 given two doses of MenACWY control vaccine. Trial participants were enrolled into age subgroups of 18-55, 56-69 and 70-plus years, which contained around 150, 28 and 57 TCR-sequenced participants, respectively. Overall study outcomes, separate from this receptor: In the small 56-69-year group, the increase in depth fell short of significance, most likely because of low power. The vaccine-associated CD4 TCRs covered the entire spike protein, and the dominant responses fell in regions 160-218 and 743-854. Participants were mostly white British and included more females than males, and it was suggested by the authors that clonal diversity may have been underestimated. After two AZD1222 doses, spike-specific TCR breadth and depth were significantly higher than at day 0 and than in MenACWY recipients. Because no day 14 peak-response samples were available, repertoires were characterized only after the peak T cell response. Conclusions about previously exposed vaccinees are limited because only six or seven AZD1222 recipients were SARS-CoV-2 seropositive at baseline. Epitopes outside the regions mutated in the B.1.351 and B.1.1.7 variants were reportedly recognized by nearly half of the unique spike-specific TCRs.

To note about this clone: It has no known antigen specificity. Nothing much larger sits one base from this clone, and base qualities are not available.

The CDR3 regions of human TCRbeta chains were subjected to immunosequencing. For the original study's pipeline: Repertoire TCRs were matched against a reference library of SARS-CoV-2-specific TCRs generated with the MIRA antigen-specificity platform. Breadth was defined as the fraction of unique TCRs that were SARS-CoV-2-associated, and depth was defined as the fraction of total T cells that were SARS-CoV-2-associated. Using the MIRA data, each spike-specific TCR was assigned both to the spike region to which the TCR was reactive and to a CD4 or CD8 class. Log10-transformed breadth and depth values were compared by one-way ANOVA with Sidak's multiple comparisons tests. The clones in this table, taken by TCRdb from immuneACCESS, are in-frame only. Not every clone is retained; where verified, under half of the shortfall comes from an unresolved V gene, and the cause of the rest is unknown. The DNA gave D and trimming, while V, J and clone size come from that table. The sample contains under 150,000 clones, around 94% of them found a single time. The top ten clonotypes cover about 10% of the sample.

The time point tag for this specimen amounts to: about 28 days (+/-7) after the second vaccine dose. Because spike-specific TCR depth and breadth did not differ between the two schedules, AZD1222 recipients who got a second dose at roughly 4 weeks were pooled with those who got a second dose at roughly 12 weeks. Vaccinee samples were obtained from the UK trials COV001 and COV002, which included a single-blind randomized controlled phase 2/3 trial of AZD1222 (ChAdOx1 nCoV-19) in healthy adults. For TCRbeta chain sequencing, PBMC samples from trial participants were taken at day 0 and at day 28 after the second dose. As encoded in the germline V gene, CDR1 is MDHEN while CDR2 is SYDVKM. The junction shows trimming of 5 bases on V and 6 bases on J, plus 23 bases between the germline ends. CDR3 length: 17 amino acids, cysteine to phenylalanine. Only CDR3 DNA is held: 51 bases, read in frame from base 1.

The TCR sequence derives from an adult who received the AZD1222 COVID-19 vaccine. The rearrangement combines TRBV28 with TRBJ2-1; the D match is possibly TRBD1 or TRBD2, with 5 bases aligned in each. Source: peripheral blood, taken 28 days after the second AZD1222 dose. This receptor carries the CDR3 CASSPLGRGTDLNEQFF. The DNA sequence reads TGTGCCAGCAGTCCCCTAGGGCGTGGGACGGACCTCAATGAGCAGTTCTTC.